These 17 T cell receptor beta chains were all obtained from the same sample, sequenced in a study of T cell responses to AZD1222 COVID-19 vaccine. Data came from immunoSEQ multiplex PCR; TCRdb stores just in-frame clones and leaves some out. Among some 170,000 clones listed, 85% to 90% were seen once. Source: peripheral blood, taken on day 0 of AZD1222 vaccination. These receptors came from an adult in good health.

This chain connects TRBV5-5 to TRBJ1-2, with D unclear. The CDR3 consists of 13 residues. CDR1 is SGHKS and CDR2 is YYEKEE in the germline V gene (reference sequence). With 2 bases removed from V and 1 base from J, the gap between germline ends came to 6 bases. The CDR3 reads CASSFDINYGYTF. The CDR3 DNA reads TGTGCCAGCAGCTTCGACATTAACTATGGCTACACCTTC. The whole variable domain, remainder taken from reference TRBV5-5 and TRBJ1-2, is DAGVTQSPTHLIKTRGQQVTLRCSPISGHKSVSWYQQVLGQGPQFIFQYYEKEERGRGNFPDRFSARQFPNYSSELNVNALLLGDSALYLCASSFDINYGYTFGSGTRLTVV.

V and J are TRBV10-2 and TRBJ2-7, with TRBD1 matching over 8 bases. This CDR3 contains 14 residues. CDR1 WSHSY and CDR2 SAAADI come from the germline V gene. Trimming cost V 8 bases and J 5 bases; bases outside gene matches: 11. The CDR3, as DNA: TGCGCCAGCTCAGCAGGGGGCTCATGGAACGAGCAGTACGTC. It yields the protein CASSAGGSWNEQYV.

J is TRBJ1-1 and V is TRBV19, with unresolved D. Trimming cost V 9 bases and J 3 bases, with 8 bases left between them. Germline CDR1 LNHDA, CDR2 SQIVND (reference sequence). The CDR3 has 11 amino acids. The CDR3 sequence is CASREYTEAFF. The DNA of the CDR3 is TGTGCCAGCCGGGAATACACTGAAGCTTTCTTT.

This chain connects TRBV28 to TRBJ1-1, with 10 bases that match TRBD1. Germline assignment: CDR1 MDHEN and CDR2 SYDVKM. The CDR3 sequence is 15 residues long. The V segment lost 6 bases and the J segment 5 bases; nucleotides outside the gene matches: 9. CDR3 DNA: TGTGCCAGCAGCCCCGGGACAGGGGTTTGGACTGAAGCTTTCTTT. Its translation is CASSPGTGVWTEAFF.

The chain links TRBV6-5 to TRBJ2-3, with TRBD1 matching 12 bases. CDR3 length: 15 amino acids. From germline, CDR1 is MNHEY and CDR2 SVGAGI. The V gene end was trimmed by 6 bases and the J gene end by 4 bases; junction bases not matched to a gene: 5. CDR3 region: CASRTGTGGADTQYF. CDR3 in DNA: TGTGCCAGCAGAACCGGGACAGGGGGCGCAGATACGCAGTATTTT.

V is TRBV6-1 and J is TRBJ1-4, with D possibly TRBD1 on 5 matching bases. The ends were cut back, 2 bases at V and 10 bases at J, with 17 bases in the middle. CDR1 and CDR2 (germline): MNHNS, SASEGT. The CDR3 totals 15 residues. In DNA, the CDR3 is TGTGCCAGCAGTGAACAATTGGCTAGGGGTGGAAAACTGTTTTTT. Translating gives CASSEQLARGGKLFF.

This clone appeared a single time. This chain links TRBV6-6 with TRBJ2-2; D tentatively fits TRBD1 or TRBD2 (5 bases each). Deletions cut 4 bases from V and 4 bases from J, with 13 bases between. Germline loops: CDR1 MNHNY, CDR2 SVGAGI (reference sequence). The CDR3 spans 15 residues. For the CDR3, the DNA is TGTGCCAGCAGTTCCAAGGGACGGCTCACCGGGGAGCTGTTTTTT. Translating it yields CASSSKGRLTGELFF.

This chain uses TRBV21-1 with TRBJ1-4. TRBV21-1 is a listed pseudogene. This CDR3 spans 15 amino acids. The CDR3 DNA reads as TGTGCCAGCCCCAGTCCCGACTCAGGTTTGAAAAAACTGTTTTTT. As protein: CASPSPDSGLKKLFF.

The rearrangement links TRBV27 to TRBJ1-5; no clear D. The CDR3 spans 15 residues. V gave up 6 bases and J gave up 0 bases, with 12 bases separating them. CDR1 and CDR2 from the germline V gene are MNHEY and SMNVEV (reference sequence). The CDR3 DNA is TGTGCCAGCAGGGCGAGGTTTTATAGCAATCAGCCCCAGCATTTT. Translated, it gives CASRARFYSNQPQHF.

The chain couples TRBV5-4 to TRBJ1-2; TRBD1 might be the D (6 bases). Germline CDR1 SGHNT, CDR2 YYREEE (reference sequence). Between the trimmed V and J ends, which lost 2 bases and 8 bases, there was a span of 16 bases. The length of the CDR3 is 14 residues. This CDR3 is CASSFVGGPRGYTF. In DNA form, the CDR3 reads TGTGCCAGCAGCTTCGTGGGGGGCCCACGGGGCTACACCTTC.

This clone has a single count. The CDR3 coding sequence is TGTGCCACCAGCAGAGACATCGGGGGAAACACTGAAGCTTTCTTT. Translated, it gives CATSRDIGGNTEAFF. V gene TRBV15 combines with J gene TRBJ1-1; maybe TRBD1 (5 bases). CDR3 length: 15 residues. V dropped 0 bases and J dropped 2 bases, with 10 bases sitting between them. Germline assignment: CDR1 LNHNV and CDR2 YYDKDF (reference sequence).

V is TRBV5-1 and J is TRBJ1-4; D ambiguous. Trimming cost V 2 bases and J 8 bases, with 4 bases left between them. Germline lookup yields CDR1 SGHRS and CDR2 YFSETQ. This CDR3 comprises 11 residues. CDR3: CASSFGEKLFF. Here the CDR3 DNA reads TGCGCCAGCAGCTTTGGAGAAAAACTGTTTTTT.

The chain is built from TRBV4-1 and TRBJ2-6; D perhaps matches TRBD1 (5 bases). Germline CDR1 reads MGHRA; CDR2 reads YSYEKL. Trimming stripped 4 bases from V and 0 bases from J, with 16 bases between. CDR3 length equals 18 residues. This CDR3 reads CASSLIYRQSSGANVLTF. CDR3 coding DNA: TGCGCCAGCAGCCTTATTTACCGACAGAGCTCTGGGGCCAACGTCCTGACTTTC.

CDR3 bases: TGTGCCAGCAGTTCAGGGCCCCTGGTGGAAGGCTACACCTTC. Protein product: CASSSGPLVEGYTF. V usage is TRBV27 and J usage is TRBJ1-2; possibly TRBD1 for D (5 bases). Germline V CDR1 and CDR2: MNHEY, SMNVEV (reference sequence). The CDR3 extends over 14 amino acids. V lost 4 bases to trimming and J lost 8 bases, with 17 bases between them.

V usage is TRBV30 and J usage is TRBJ2-3, with 7 bases fitting TRBD1. Germline CDR1 is GTSNPN and CDR2 is SVGIG (reference sequence). This CDR3 has 11 amino acids. V trimming: 2 bases; J trimming: 11 bases; junction bases outside the gene matches: 4. CDR3 bases: TGTGCCTGGAGTTGGGACAGCGAGCAGTATTTT. This gives the protein CAWSWDSEQYF.

The gene calls are TRBV2 and TRBJ1-3, with D hard to call. The germline V gene has CDR1 SNHLY and CDR2 FYNNEI. The length of the CDR3 is 16 residues. Trimming stripped 6 bases from V and 0 bases from J, with 15 bases between. The CDR3 loop is CASSPTDRSSGNTIYF. CDR3 DNA sequence: TGTGCCAGCAGCCCCACCGATCGATCCTCTGGAAACACCATATATTTT.

J is TRBJ1-1 and V is TRBV3-1 (or the pseudogene TRBV3-2), with a weak D call TRBD1 (5 bases). The CDR3 totals 14 residues. With 4 bases removed from V and 4 bases from J, the gap between germline ends came to 13 bases. Germline-derived CDR1 and CDR2 are LGHDT and YNNKEL (reference sequence). The CDR3 nucleotides are TGTGCCAGCAGCCCAGGCGGGCAGGGCACTGAAGCTTTCTTT. Amino acids: CASSPGGQGTEAFF.